This T cell receptor (beta chain) was recovered during a study of CD8+ T cells in alopecia areata. Study outcomes and limitations: Mouse data revealed clearer TCR sharing than patient data did, a gap possibly tied to HLA. Scalp sequencing also captures normal skin's resident alphabeta T cells.

About this clone: Its antigen remains unidentified.

V shed 2 bases and J 3 bases; nucleotides not matched to a gene: 6. CDR3 length: 16 residues. Germline CDR1 is SNHLY and CDR2 is FYNNEI. Following RNA extraction, reverse transcription yielded cDNA that acted as the sequencing template. Profiled with immunoSEQ multiplex PCR; TCRdb holds only in-frame clones, not every one. The sample shows around 100,000 clones, about 60% of them seen only once. Material: CD4+ T cells sorted from blood. The rearrangement joins TRBV2 to TRBJ1-1, with 10 bases identical to TRBD1. This TCR came from a human donor in good health. CDR3 sequence: CASSEPAGTGDTEAFF. The CDR3 DNA sequence: TGTGCCAGCAGTGAACCAGCTGGGACAGGGGACACTGAAGCTTTCTTT.